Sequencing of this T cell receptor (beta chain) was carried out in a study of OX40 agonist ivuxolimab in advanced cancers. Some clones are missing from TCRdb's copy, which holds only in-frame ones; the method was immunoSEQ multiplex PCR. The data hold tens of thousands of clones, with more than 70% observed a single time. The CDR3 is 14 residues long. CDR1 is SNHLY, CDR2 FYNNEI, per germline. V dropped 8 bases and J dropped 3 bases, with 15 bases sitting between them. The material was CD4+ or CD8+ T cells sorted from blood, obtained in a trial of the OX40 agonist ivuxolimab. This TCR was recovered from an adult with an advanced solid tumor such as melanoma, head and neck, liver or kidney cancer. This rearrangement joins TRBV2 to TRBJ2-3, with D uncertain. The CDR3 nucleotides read TGTGCCAGCCCCGTTGTGAACGGTACAGATACGCAGTATTTT. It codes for CASPVVNGTDTQYF.